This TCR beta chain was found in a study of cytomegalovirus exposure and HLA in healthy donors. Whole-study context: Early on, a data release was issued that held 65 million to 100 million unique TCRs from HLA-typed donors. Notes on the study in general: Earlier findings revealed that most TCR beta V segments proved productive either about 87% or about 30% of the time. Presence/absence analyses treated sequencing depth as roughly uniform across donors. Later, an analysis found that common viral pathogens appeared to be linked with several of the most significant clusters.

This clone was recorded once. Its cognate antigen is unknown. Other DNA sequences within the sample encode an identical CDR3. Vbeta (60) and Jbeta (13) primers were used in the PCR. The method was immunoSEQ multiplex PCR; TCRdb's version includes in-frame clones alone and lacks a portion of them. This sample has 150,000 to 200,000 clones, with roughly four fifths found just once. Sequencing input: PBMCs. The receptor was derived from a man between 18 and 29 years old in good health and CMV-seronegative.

This chain's CDR3 is CASSVGGRTEAFF. The CDR3 DNA reads as TGTGCCAGCAGCGTAGGGGGGCGGACTGAAGCTTTCTTT. This rearrangement joins TRBV9 to TRBJ1-1, with TRBD1 as a possible D gene (6 bases). This CDR3 region has 13 residues. Trimming took 0 bases from V and 5 from J, leaving 8 bases between them. Germline V lookup: CDR1 SGDLS, CDR2 YYNGEE.